This TCR beta chain was sequenced during a study of cytomegalovirus exposure and HLA in healthy donors. CDR3 length: 17 amino acids. Germline V gene sequence: CDR1 SGHRS, CDR2 YFSETQ. Losses at the gene ends were 4 bases for V and 2 bases for J; bases not matched to a gene: 6. With regard to this clone: The sample carries other DNA sequences with the same CDR3.

The PCR was carried out with 60 Vbeta primers and 13 Jbeta primers. TCRdb's table, derived via immunoSEQ multiplex PCR, lists solely in-frame clones and lacks some. The sample holds about 110,000 clones, 76% seen once. The TCR comes from a woman between 50 and 59 years old in good health and CMV-seropositive. Sequencing was done on a sample of PBMCs. This chain joins TRBV5-1 and TRBJ2-5, with 15 bases fitting TRBD2. CDR3 nucleotide sequence: TGCGCCAGCAGCCTAGGCGGACTAGCGGGGGGGCAAGAGACCCAGTACTTC. Its translation is CASSLGGLAGGQETQYF.